These T cell receptor beta chains were read from a single sample in a study of cytomegalovirus exposure and HLA in healthy donors. Here immunoSEQ multiplex PCR was the method, and the copy in TCRdb shows in-frame clones only, minus some. This sample yields 150,000 to 200,000 clones, of which 80% are seen a single time; under 0.85% belongs to the top ten. Sequencing was performed on PBMCs. These receptors all stem from a boy aged 5-17 years in good health and CMV-seronegative. Both conserved end residues are part of each CDR3. Each record gives: clone size, D gene, J gene, V gene, CDR3 protein, CDR3 DNA. The D gene is left open where the match is weak. For some rows the clone size is stated as once, few or many, or as a class when expanded; others skip it.

size: once; D: TRBD1; J: TRBJ2-3; V: TRBV2; CDR3: CASSPTGEGADTQYF; DNA: TGTGCCAGCTCTCCGACAGGGGAAGGCGCAGATACGCAGTATTTT
size: NA; D: NA; J: TRBJ1-1; V: TRBV6-1; CDR3: CASSDRENTEAFF; DNA: TGTGCCAGCAGTGATCGGGAGAACACTGAAGCTTTCTTT
size: NA; D: TRBD1; J: TRBJ1-5; V: TRBV6-5; CDR3: CASSYMTGVQPQHF; DNA: TGTGCCAGCAGTTACATGACAGGGGTTCAGCCCCAGCATTTT
size: NA; D: TRBD1; J: TRBJ2-5; V: TRBV6-5; CDR3: CASSFLRTGRETQYF; DNA: TGTGCCAGCAGTTTCCTTAGGACAGGGAGAGAGACCCAGTACTTC
size: NA; D: NA; J: TRBJ1-5; V: TRBV6-5; CDR3: CASSRVAHQPQHF; DNA: TGTGCCAGCAGTCGGGTTGCCCATCAGCCCCAGCATTTT
size: NA; D: NA; J: TRBJ1-4; V: TRBV7-6; CDR3: CASQRTANEKLFF; DNA: TGTGCCAGCCAGCGGACAGCTAATGAAAAACTGTTTTTT
size: NA; D: NA; J: TRBJ2-5; V: TRBV5-4; CDR3: CASTLNPGEQETQYF; DNA: TGTGCCAGCACCCTTAATCCGGGGGAACAAGAGACCCAGTACTTC
size: NA; D: NA; J: TRBJ2-3; V: TRBV19; CDR3: CASTDTSTDTQYF; DNA: TGTGCCAGTACGGACACTAGCACAGATACGCAGTATTTT
size: NA; D: NA; J: TRBJ1-1; V: TRBV7-3; CDR3: CASSANGGRLAFF; DNA: TGTGCCAGCAGTGCAAACGGGGGGCGTTTAGCTTTCTTT
size: NA; D: TRBD1; J: TRBJ1-4; V: TRBV6-1; CDR3: CASSEGDSEKLFF; DNA: TGTGCCAGCAGTGAAGGGGACAGTGAAAAACTGTTTTTT
size: NA; D: NA; J: TRBJ1-6; V: TRBV5-6; CDR3: CASSLSSAGAWSPLHF; DNA: TGTGCCAGCAGCTTGTCCAGTGCGGGAGCCTGGTCGCCCCTCCACTTT
size: NA; D: TRBD2; J: TRBJ2-5; V: TRBV13; CDR3: CASSLVGRERGETQYF; DNA: TGTGCCAGCAGCTTAGTAGGGCGGGAGAGGGGAGAGACCCAGTACTTC
size: NA; D: NA; J: TRBJ1-2; V: TRBV5-6; CDR3: CASSLDGNNYGYTF; DNA: TGTGCCAGCAGCTTGGACGGTAATAACTATGGCTACACCTTC
size: NA; D: TRBD2; J: TRBJ2-1; V: TRBV9; CDR3: CASSGGTSGIYNEQFF; DNA: TGTGCCAGCAGCGGGGGGACTAGCGGGATCTACAATGAGCAGTTCTTC
size: NA; D: NA; J: TRBJ1-1; V: TRBV30; CDR3: CAWSIGLAEAFF; DNA: TGTGCCTGGAGTATCGGGTTAGCTGAAGCTTTCTTT
size: NA; D: NA; J: TRBJ1-1; V: TRBV30; CDR3: CAWGRLPSEAFF; DNA: TGTGCCTGGGGCCGATTACCTTCTGAAGCTTTCTTT
size: NA; D: TRBD1; J: TRBJ2-7; V: TRBV6-5; CDR3: CASRHRGSPLNEQYF; DNA: TGTGCCAGCAGACACAGGGGGTCCCCCCTCAACGAGCAGTACTTC
size: NA; D: NA; J: TRBJ2-1; V: TRBV28; CDR3: CASSLVGQRLEQFF; DNA: TGTGCCAGCAGTTTAGTCGGACAGCGCCTTGAGCAGTTCTTC
size: NA; D: NA; J: TRBJ1-1; V: TRBV11-3; CDR3: CASSLGQEGAKGPNTEAFF; DNA: TGTGCCAGCAGCTTAGGGCAGGAGGGTGCCAAGGGTCCGAACACTGAAGCTTTCTTT
size: NA; D: NA; J: TRBJ2-5; V: TRBV19; CDR3: CASSIYGQETQYF; DNA: TGTGCCAGTAGTATCTACGGTCAAGAGACCCAGTACTTC
size: NA; D: TRBD1; J: TRBJ2-3; V: TRBV12-5; CDR3: CASGQPGQGTDTQYF; DNA: TGTGCTAGTGGCCAACCGGGACAGGGCACAGATACGCAGTATTTT
size: NA; D: TRBD1; J: TRBJ1-2; V: TRBV4-3; CDR3: CASSQVKGGYYGYTF; DNA: TGCGCCAGCAGCCAAGTGAAAGGGGGCTACTATGGCTACACCTTC
size: NA; D: TRBD2; J: TRBJ2-7; V: TRBV4-1; CDR3: CASSPIFAGGSYEQYF; DNA: TGCGCCAGCAGCCCCATCTTTGCGGGAGGTTCGTACGAGCAGTACTTC
size: NA; D: TRBD2; J: TRBJ2-3; V: TRBV6-5; CDR3: CASSHLAGPDTQYF; DNA: TGTGCCAGCAGTCACCTAGCGGGTCCAGATACGCAGTATTTT
size: NA; D: NA; J: TRBJ1-1; V: TRBV6-4; CDR3: CASSDPGRVMFDEAFF; DNA: TGTGCCAGCAGTGACCCGGGTCGGGTCATGTTTGATGAAGCTTTCTTT
size: NA; D: NA; J: TRBJ2-2; V: TRBV5-1; CDR3: CASSFRLGPGELFF; DNA: TGCGCCAGCAGTTTCCGACTAGGACCCGGGGAGCTGTTTTTT
size: NA; D: NA; J: TRBJ2-7; V: TRBV7-2; CDR3: CASSFNRALEQYF; DNA: TGTGCCAGCAGCTTCAACAGGGCCTTGGAGCAGTACTTC
size: NA; D: TRBD1; J: TRBJ1-5; V: TRBV28; CDR3: CASSLGQGNNQPQHF; DNA: TGTGCCAGCAGCCTGGGACAGGGAAACAATCAGCCCCAGCATTTT
size: NA; D: TRBD2; J: TRBJ2-5; V: TRBV7-2; CDR3: CASSFETSGTATQYF; DNA: TGTGCCAGCAGCTTCGAGACTAGCGGGACAGCAACCCAGTACTTC
size: few; D: TRBD2; J: TRBJ2-1; V: TRBV6-4; CDR3: CASSDEASGGVNEQFF; DNA: TGTGCCAGCAGTGACGAGGCTAGCGGGGGGGTTAATGAGCAGTTCTTC
size: NA; D: TRBD1; J: TRBJ2-3; V: TRBV7-6; CDR3: CASSLTGGSGDTQYF; DNA: TGTGCCAGCAGTTTAACAGGGGGCTCTGGAGATACGCAGTATTTT
size: NA; D: TRBD2; J: TRBJ2-3; V: TRBV11-3; CDR3: CASGLAGVPSDTQYF; DNA: TGTGCCAGTGGACTAGCGGGAGTCCCATCAGATACGCAGTATTTT
size: NA; D: NA; J: TRBJ2-1; V: TRBV7-8; CDR3: CASSLADTYNEQFF; DNA: TGTGCCAGCAGCTTAGCGGACACCTACAATGAGCAGTTCTTC
size: NA; D: TRBD2; J: TRBJ2-1; V: TRBV18; CDR3: CASSLAGGPYNEQFF; DNA: TGTGCCAGCTCCCTTGCGGGGGGGCCCTACAATGAGCAGTTCTTC
size: NA; D: TRBD2; J: TRBJ2-5; V: TRBV6-5; CDR3: CASGPAGPETQYF; DNA: TGTGCCAGCGGACCAGCGGGACCAGAGACCCAGTACTTC
size: few; D: NA; J: TRBJ2-5; V: TRBV7-2; CDR3: CASSLTREETQYF; DNA: TGTGCCAGCAGCTTAACCAGGGAAGAGACCCAGTACTTC
size: NA; D: NA; J: TRBJ2-7; V: TRBV1; CDR3: CTSSPTGRGSYEQYF; DNA: TGCACCAGCAGCCCCACGGGGAGGGGATCCTACGAGCAGTACTTC
size: NA; D: TRBD2; J: TRBJ2-7; V: TRBV13; CDR3: CASSTGTSVYEQYF; DNA: TGTGCCAGCAGCACCGGGACTAGCGTCTACGAGCAGTACTTC